These 12 T cell receptor beta chains share one sample of origin, sequenced in a study of spatial heterogeneity in lung cancer. Study-level points and caveats: Tumor mutation count correlated with how many alpha and beta TCRs expanded intratumorally.

No antigen is known for these receptors. TCRdb reprocessed the 5' RACE reads with MiXCR, giving one entry per CDR3 protein. The sample carries several thousand distinct CDR3 sequences, 10% to 15% recorded once. Time point reported: sample taken at primary tumor resection. The sample consisted of lung tumor tissue, taken at surgery. These receptors were obtained from a male donor with early-stage non-small cell lung cancer.

To note about this clonotype: This beta chain is off target for a library built for alpha chains, so its abundance means little. The chain combines TRBV5-1 with TRBJ2-1, with TRBD2 identical over 13 bases. The V gene's germline CDR1 is SGHRS and CDR2 YFSETQ. The CDR3 contains 17 residues. V dropped 1 base and J dropped 6; count of bases not matched to a gene: 7. CDR3 in amino acids: CASSLLPGTSGINEQFF. CDR3 DNA: TGCGCCAGCAGCTTGTTACCCGGGACTAGCGGGATCAATGAGCAGTTCTTC.

About this clonotype: This beta chain is a stray read from a library made for alpha chains; its abundance is not meaningful. V gene TRBV20-1 combines with J gene TRBJ2-1; TRBD2 matches 11 bases. The V gene's germline CDR1 is DFQATT and CDR2 SNEGSKA (reference sequence). The J segment lost 7 bases and the V segment lost 1 base, leaving 15 bases of the junction unmatched. The CDR3 contains 18 residues. Here the CDR3 reads CSARAARGSGRARNEQFF. CDR3 DNA sequence: TGCAGTGCTAGAGCCGCCCGGGGTAGCGGGAGGGCGAGGAATGAGCAGTTCTTC.

This clonotype is medium-sized (0.01 to 0.1%) in the sample. Because this beta chain is a stray read in a library intended to capture alpha chains, its abundance should not be given much weight. This sequence joins TRBV29-1 and TRBJ1-4; TRBD1 is a possible D gene (5 bases). Germline V CDR1 and CDR2: SQVTM, ANQGSEA. CDR3 length: 14 residues. The V gene lost 7 bases and the J gene lost 3 bases, with 15 bases spanning the gap. CDR3 DNA: TGCAGCGCAGGAATGGGGACGGCTAATGAAAAACTGTTTTTT. It translates to CSAGMGTANEKLFF.

The table lists this clonotype with many counts. This beta chain turned up in a library designed for alpha chains; as an off-target read, its abundance says little. V is TRBV5-1 and J is TRBJ2-5, with D perhaps matching TRBD2 (5 bases). The CDR3 covers 14 residues. V was pared by 0 bases and J by 4 bases, with 10 bases between. Germline V CDR1 and CDR2: SGHRS, YFSETQ. In DNA form, the CDR3 reads TGCGCCAGCAGCTTGGCGGGGTTGGGAGAGACCCAGTACTTC. This sequence encodes CASSLAGLGETQYF.

Judged by abundance, this clonotype is medium-sized. This beta chain lies outside the target of a library built for alpha chains; its clone size means little. The rearrangement uses TRBV5-1 and TRBJ1-1; tentatively, D is TRBD1 (5 bases). The CDR3 is 15 residues long. Germline V gene data show CDR1 as SGHRS and CDR2 as YFSETQ. Trimming removed 4 bases from V and 0 bases from J, with 13 bases in between. The CDR3 protein is CASSLEGYLNTEAFF. The CDR3 nucleotides read TGCGCCAGCAGCCTGGAGGGGTATCTGAACACTGAAGCTTTCTTT.

By share, this clonotype ranks as medium-sized (0.01 to 0.1%). Found in a library prepared for alpha chains, this beta chain is an off-target read, and its abundance has little meaning. The chain uses TRBV23-1 and TRBJ2-7; 12 bases are a match to TRBD2. TRBV23-1 qualifies as an ORF whose function is uncertain. The J segment lost 4 bases and the V segment lost 2 bases, leaving 15 bases of the junction unmatched. The CDR3 totals 19 residues. The CDR3 DNA reads TGCGCCAGCAGTCAACGACCGGGACAGAGACTAGCGGGAGCGTACGAGCAGTACTTC. It encodes CASSQRPGQRLAGAYEQYF.

The sample holds many counts of this clonotype. This beta chain represents an off-target read in a library built for alpha chains; its size is of limited meaning. Here the CDR3 reads CASRVGGTGHYNEQFF. The CDR3 bases are TGTGCCAGCAGGGTAGGCGGGACAGGTCATTACAATGAGCAGTTCTTC. V usage is TRBV6-2 or TRBV6-3 and J usage is TRBJ2-1; 8 bases are shared with TRBD1. V lost 6 bases and J lost 4; bases outside the gene matches: 11. CDR1 is MNHEY, CDR2 SVGEGT, per germline. The CDR3 covers 16 residues.

Turning to this clonotype: This beta chain turned up in a library designed for alpha chains; as an off-target read, its abundance says little. The chain employs TRBV18 and TRBJ2-1; 7 positions match TRBD1. In germline, CDR1 is KGHSH, CDR2 LQKENI. The length of the CDR3 is 13 residues. Unmatched junction bases numbered 4, after V lost 3 bases and J lost 8 bases. The CDR3 DNA reads as TGTGCCAGCTCACCGCGACAGGGCCATGAGCAGTTCTTC. Amino acids: CASSPRQGHEQFF. Full variable domain (missing parts from reference TRBV18 and TRBJ2-1): NAGVMQNPRHLVRRRGQEARLRCSPMKGHSHVYWYRQLPEEGLKFMVYLQKENIIDESGMPKERFSAEFPKEGPSILRIQQVVRGDSAAYFCASSPRQGHEQFFGPGTRLTVL.

This clonotype is medium-sized (0.01 to 0.1%) by share. This beta chain turned up in a library designed for alpha chains; as an off-target read, its abundance says little. V is TRBV29-1 and J is TRBJ2-3; TRBD1 matches 9 bases. Germline loops: CDR1 SQVTM, CDR2 ANQGSEA. The CDR3 sequence is 14 residues long. The junction had 12 bases not matched to a gene; V was cut back by 6 bases and J by 8 bases. CDR3 sequence: CSVAAGTGIFTQYF. The CDR3 DNA reads as TGCAGCGTCGCAGCCGGGACAGGGATATTTACGCAGTATTTT.

This clonotype was detected ten times or more. Because the library targeted alpha chains, this beta chain is an off-target read whose size means little. The V call is TRBV6-1, the J call TRBJ1-5; D gene ambiguous. CDR3 length: 17 residues. Germline V gene lookup returns CDR1 MNHNS and CDR2 SASEGT. Between the trimmed V and J ends, which lost 2 bases and 0 bases, there was a span of 14 bases. In DNA form, the CDR3 reads TGTGCCAGCAGTGAAATTCGAGGTGGGGTTAGCAATCAGCCCCAGCATTTT. It translates to CASSEIRGGVSNQPQHF.

This clonotype has ten or more counts. In a library made to pick up alpha chains, this beta chain is a stray read with a size that means little. Here the CDR3 DNA reads TGCAGTGCAAGTCGAAGTATGAACACTGAAGCTTTCTTT. It encodes CSASRSMNTEAFF. The chain recombines TRBV20-1 with TRBJ1-1; D call uncertain. Trimming cost V 6 bases and J 0 bases, with 11 bases left between them. The CDR3 length is 13 residues. Looked up from germline, CDR1 is DFQATT and CDR2 is SNEGSKA (reference sequence).

This clonotype occurred a few times. A library made for alpha chains picked up this beta chain off target, so its size means little. The rearrangement links TRBV14 to TRBJ2-3, with 9 bases fitting TRBD2. Trimming at V came to 1 base and at J to 2 bases, leaving 16 bases not matched to a gene. The germline V gene encodes CDR1 SGHDN and CDR2 FVKESK. The CDR3 covers 20 residues. CDR3 residues: CASSQAGSATSGQLTDTQYF. In DNA, the CDR3 is TGTGCCAGCAGCCAAGCAGGTAGTGCGACTAGCGGCCAACTCACAGATACGCAGTATTTT.